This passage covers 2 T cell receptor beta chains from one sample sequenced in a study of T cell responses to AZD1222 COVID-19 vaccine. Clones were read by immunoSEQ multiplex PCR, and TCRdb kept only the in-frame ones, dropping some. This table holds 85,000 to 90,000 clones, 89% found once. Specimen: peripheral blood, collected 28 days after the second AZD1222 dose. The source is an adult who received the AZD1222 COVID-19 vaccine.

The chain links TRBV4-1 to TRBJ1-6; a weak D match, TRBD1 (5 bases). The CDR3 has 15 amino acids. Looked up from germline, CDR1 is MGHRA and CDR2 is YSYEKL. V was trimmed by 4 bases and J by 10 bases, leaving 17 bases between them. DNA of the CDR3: TGCGCCAGCAGCCTTCTTCCGGGGGTCGAATCACCCCTCCACTTT. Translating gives CASSLLPGVESPLHF.

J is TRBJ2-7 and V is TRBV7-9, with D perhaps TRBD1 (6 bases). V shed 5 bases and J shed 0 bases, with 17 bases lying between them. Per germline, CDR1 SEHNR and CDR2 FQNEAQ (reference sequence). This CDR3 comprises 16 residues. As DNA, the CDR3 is TGTGCCAGCAGCAAAACGGACAGTTTAACCTCCTACGAGCAGTACTTC. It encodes CASSKTDSLTSYEQYF.